A single sample gave rise to the 29 T cell receptor beta chains below, sequenced in a study of CD8 T cells in Susac syndrome. RNA totalling about 0.45 to 1 ug underwent reverse transcription with random hexamers. Each CDR3 protein gets one entry after TCRdb re-called the immunoSEQ multiplex PCR reads with MiXCR. The sample consists of about 120,000 distinct CDR3 sequences, nearly 95% of them appearing once. The source material was CD4+ T cells from PBMCs. The receptors originated from a human donor in good health.

V and J are TRBV10-3 and TRBJ1-4, with a possible D match to TRBD1 (5 bases). Trimming pared 4 bases from V and 3 bases from J, leaving 12 bases between. From germline, CDR1 is ENHRY and CDR2 SYGVKD. This CDR3 spans 15 amino acids. This chain's CDR3 is CAISGDGESNEKLFF. CDR3 nucleotide sequence: TGTGCCATCAGTGGGGACGGGGAGTCTAATGAAAAACTGTTTTTT.

The chain recombines TRBV29-1 with TRBJ2-3, with D hard to call. Germline V lookup: CDR1 SQVTM, CDR2 ANQGSEA. Trimming left V 7 bases short and J 2 bases short, with 13 bases between. CDR3 length: 13 amino acids. CDR3 sequence (DNA): TGCAGCGCCATGGGTGGCTCCACAGATACGCAGTATTTT. Its translation: CSAMGGSTDTQYF.

The rearrangement joins TRBV7-2 to TRBJ2-5; D is undetermined. The germline gives CDR1 SGHTA, CDR2 FQGNSA. V dropped 5 bases and J dropped 5 bases, with 24 bases sitting between them. The CDR3 consists of 17 residues. Written as DNA, the CDR3 is TGTGCCAGCAGCCCGGGCGTCCCCTTCGGATTTGATGAGACCCAGTACTTC. The encoded protein is CASSPGVPFGFDETQYF.

This clonotype was found once. This chain links TRBV19 with TRBJ1-1; TRBD1 agrees at 11 bases. Germline CDR1 LNHDA, CDR2 SQIVND (reference sequence). This CDR3 has 15 residues. V shed 9 bases and J 6 bases; nucleotides not matched to a gene: 12. CDR3 loop: CASTGTGGYNPEAFF. CDR3 DNA: TGTGCCAGCACTGGGACAGGGGGTTATAATCCTGAAGCTTTCTTT. The full variable domain, completed using reference TRBV19 and TRBJ1-1, is DGGITQSPKYLFRKEGQNVTLSCEQNLNHDAMYWYRQDPGQGLRLIYYSQIVNDFQKGDIAEGYSVSREKKESFPLTVTSAQKNPTAFYLCASTGTGGYNPEAFFGQGTRLTVV.

The V call is TRBV29-1, the J call TRBJ2-7; the D gene is possibly TRBD1 (7 bases). The germline CDR1 and CDR2 sequences are SQVTM and ANQGSEA. Deletions cut 4 bases from V and 6 bases from J, with 19 bases between. The CDR3 is 14 residues long. This chain's CDR3 is CSVGRTGGASEQYF. DNA of the CDR3: TGCAGCGTTGGACGGACAGGAGGGGCCAGCGAGCAGTACTTC.

This chain connects TRBV5-6 to TRBJ2-1; a weak D match, TRBD2 (5 bases). V lost 0 bases, J lost 10 bases, and 11 bases lay in between. The length of the CDR3 is 13 residues. Germline V gene sequence: CDR1 SGHDT, CDR2 YYEEEE. The CDR3 nucleotides are TGTGCCAGCAGCTTGGCCCACACTAGAGAGCAGTTCTTC. Translated, it gives CASSLAHTREQFF.

This clonotype showed up just once. The chain links TRBV9 to TRBJ2-7; TRBD2 matches at 7 bases. Per the germline V gene, CDR1 is SGDLS and CDR2 is YYNGEE. V gave up 0 bases and J gave up 0 bases; unmatched junction bases: 3. This CDR3 is 15 amino acids long. The CDR3 region has the DNA TGTGCCAGCAGCGTAGCTAGCGGAGGCTCCTACGAGCAGTACTTC. Its translation is CASSVASGGSYEQYF. Full variable domain (outside the CDR3, taken from reference TRBV9 and TRBJ2-7): DSGVTQTPKHLITATGQRVTLRCSPRSGDLSVYWYQQSLDQGLQFLIQYYNGEERAKGNILERFSAQQFPDLHSELNLSSLELGDSALYFCASSVASGGSYEQYFGPGTRLTVT.

J is TRBJ2-7 and V is TRBV20-1; the match to TRBD2 covers 7 bases. This CDR3 spans 13 amino acids. V lost 6 bases and J lost 5; bases outside the gene matches: 10. CDR1 is DFQATT and CDR2 is SNEGSKA in the germline V gene (reference sequence). The CDR3 loop is CSAPRGGRNEQYF. The CDR3 bases are TGCAGTGCCCCCCGCGGGGGAAGAAACGAGCAGTACTTC.

CDR3 in amino acids: CASSPEDRPTDTQYF. CDR3 DNA sequence: TGTGCCAGCAGCCCCGAGGACAGACCCACAGATACGCAGTATTTT. The rearrangement links TRBV7-2 to TRBJ2-3, with D perhaps matching TRBD1 (6 bases). The CDR3 spans 15 residues. The V and J ends lost 5 bases and 2 bases respectively, with 14 bases between them. Germline-derived CDR1 and CDR2 are SGHTA and FQGNSA.

V gene TRBV7-8 combines with J gene TRBJ2-5, with 9 bases that match TRBD1. V dropped 5 bases and J dropped 6; count of bases not matched to a gene: 4. The CDR3 totals 13 residues. CDR1 is SGHVS and CDR2 is FQNEAQ in the germline V gene. CDR3 in amino acids: CASSPDRGQTQYF. DNA for the CDR3: TGTGCCAGCAGCCCGGACAGGGGCCAGACCCAGTACTTC.

The chain is built from TRBV9 and TRBJ1-3; D is ambiguous. The germline V gene encodes CDR1 SGDLS and CDR2 YYNGEE. CDR3 length: 14 residues. V was pared by 5 bases and J by 0 bases, with 9 bases between. DNA of the CDR3: TGTGCCAGCAGTATGGAGGTCTCTGGAAACACCATATATTTT. Translation gives CASSMEVSGNTIYF.

The chain joins TRBV3-1 to TRBJ2-7, with 8 bases that match TRBD1. CDR1 is LGHDT and CDR2 is YNNKEL in the germline V gene (reference sequence). The CDR3 has 15 residues. Losses at the gene ends were 1 base for V and 2 bases for J; bases not matched to a gene: 4. DNA for the CDR3: TGTGCCAGCAGCCAAGTGGGCAGGGGGCCCTACGAGCAGTACTTC. Its protein product is CASSQVGRGPYEQYF.

This clonotype is a singleton in its sample. The chain links TRBV2 to TRBJ2-1; 9 bases agree with TRBD2. Losses at the gene ends were 1 base for V and 6 bases for J; bases not matched to a gene: 10. The CDR3 runs to 17 residues. CDR1 and CDR2 from the germline V gene are SNHLY and FYNNEI. This CDR3 reads CASSEGIGLAGFNEQFF. The CDR3 nucleotides read TGTGCCAGCAGTGAAGGTATAGGTCTAGCGGGGTTCAATGAGCAGTTCTTC.

The J gene is TRBJ2-2, the V gene TRBV18, with D possibly being TRBD1 (6 bases). This CDR3 is 16 amino acids long. V was trimmed by 1 base and J by 5 bases, leaving 14 bases between them. The germline gives CDR1 KGHSH, CDR2 LQKENI. The CDR3 DNA reads TGTGCCAGCTCACCACTGGCGGCAGGGGAAACCGGGGAGCTGTTTTTT. Its protein product is CASSPLAAGETGELFF.

The chain is built from TRBV11-2 and TRBJ2-5; 11 nucleotides align to TRBD2. V dropped 0 bases and J dropped 4; count of bases not matched to a gene: 16. The CDR3 runs to 20 residues. Per germline, CDR1 SGHAT and CDR2 FQNNGV. CDR3 in DNA: TGTGCCAGCAGCTTAGAGTCTAATAGCGGGGGGGCCGCGCATCGAGAGACCCAGTACTTC. It translates to CASSLESNSGGAAHRETQYF. Full variable domain (outside the CDR3, taken from reference TRBV11-2 and TRBJ2-5): EAGVAQSPRYKIIEKRQSVAFWCNPISGHATLYWYQQILGQGPKLLIQFQNNGVVDDSQLPKDRFSAERLKGVDSTLKIQPAKLEDSAVYLCASSLESNSGGAAHRETQYFGPGTRLLVL.

The chain couples TRBV2 to TRBJ2-2; 8 positions match TRBD1. The CDR3 spans 15 residues. Trimming at V came to 9 bases and at J to 0 bases, leaving 6 bases not matched to a gene. The germline V gene has CDR1 SNHLY and CDR2 FYNNEI. CDR3 DNA sequence: TGTGCCAGAGACCGACAGGGGACGAACACCGGGGAGCTGTTTTTT. Protein sequence: CARDRQGTNTGELFF.

The V and J genes are TRBV28 and TRBJ1-2; a weak D match, TRBD1 (6 bases). CDR3 length: 15 amino acids. Germline V CDR1 and CDR2: MDHEN, SYDVKM. V was pared by 4 bases and J by 5 bases, with 17 bases between. The CDR3 spells CASSSYRGGSYGYTF. For the CDR3, the DNA is TGTGCCAGCAGTTCTTATAGGGGGGGGAGTTATGGCTACACCTTC.

J is TRBJ1-2 and V is TRBV5-1; D is perhaps TRBD1 (5 bases). The germline V gene has CDR1 SGHRS and CDR2 YFSETQ. This CDR3 contains 15 residues. Trimming removed 0 bases from V and 4 bases from J, with 13 bases in between. The CDR3 sequence: CASSLEGSGTYGYTF. Written as DNA, the CDR3 is TGCGCCAGCAGCTTGGAGGGGTCAGGGACCTATGGCTACACCTTC.

J is TRBJ1-2 and V is TRBV7-2, with 10 bases identical to TRBD1. Per germline, CDR1 SGHTA and CDR2 FQGNSA. Losses at the gene ends were 8 bases for V and 3 bases for J; bases not matched to a gene: 12. The CDR3 extends over 16 amino acids. The CDR3 region has the DNA TGTGCCAGCGTCCGACAGGGGGCGAGGGGTGACTATGGCTACACCTTC. It translates to CASVRQGARGDYGYTF.

The V call is TRBV21-1, the J call TRBJ1-1; TRBD1 reflects the table's D call only, with no check against the DNA. TRBV21-1 counts as a pseudogene. The CDR3 consists of 14 residues. The CDR3 bases are TGTGCCAGCGGTCGGGACAGGGGACCTGCTGAAGCTTTCTTT. Translating gives CASGRDRGPAEAFF.

The V gene is TRBV29-1, the J gene TRBJ1-4; possible D gene TRBD1, 5 bases. Germline V gene sequence: CDR1 SQVTM, CDR2 ANQGSEA. Deletions cut 8 bases from V and 7 bases from J, with 17 bases between. The CDR3 consists of 13 residues. The CDR3 bases are TGCAGCATGAGAGGGGCAGGAGGTGAAAAACTGTTTTTT. It translates to CSMRGAGGEKLFF.

The V and J genes are TRBV12-3 or TRBV12-4 and TRBJ1-2; D may be TRBD1 (5 bases). The CDR3 is 14 amino acids. Trimming removed 3 bases at V and 0 bases at J, with 8 bases between. In DNA, the CDR3 is TGTGCCAGCAGTTTCGGGGCGACTAACTATGGCTACACCTTC. This sequence encodes CASSFGATNYGYTF.

J is TRBJ1-1 and V is TRBV3-1; no clear D. This CDR3 is 13 amino acids long. Germline V gene sequence: CDR1 LGHDT, CDR2 YNNKEL (reference sequence). The V end was cut by 4 bases, the J end by 8 bases, with 14 bases between. The CDR3: CASSPRDKAEAFF. The CDR3 nucleotides read TGTGCCAGCAGCCCACGAGATAAGGCAGAAGCTTTCTTT.

The chain is built from TRBV7-2 and TRBJ1-1; D is unclear. Germline values: CDR1 SGHTA, CDR2 FQGNSA. V dropped 4 bases and J dropped 4 bases, with 10 bases sitting between them. The CDR3 is 13 amino acids. The chain's CDR3 is CASSSQVSTEAFF. The CDR3 DNA sequence: TGTGCCAGCAGCTCGCAGGTCTCCACTGAAGCTTTCTTT.

The chain joins TRBV7-2 to TRBJ2-7; 7 bases are a match to TRBD2. The CDR3 is made up of 14 amino acids. Germline V gene lookup returns CDR1 SGHTA and CDR2 FQGNSA. V lost 3 bases and J lost 5; bases outside the gene matches: 7. The CDR3 sequence is CASSFSRETDEQYF. CDR3 coding DNA: TGTGCCAGCAGCTTCTCGCGGGAGACCGACGAGCAGTACTTC.

V usage is TRBV20-1 and J usage is TRBJ2-5, with D perhaps TRBD1 or TRBD2 (5 bases each). The length of the CDR3 is 16 residues. V was clipped by 0 bases and J by 2 bases, with 16 bases between them. Germline V gives CDR1 DFQATT, CDR2 SNEGSKA (reference sequence). The CDR3 reads CSARDRVRGPQETQYF. CDR3 DNA sequence: TGCAGTGCTAGAGATCGGGTGAGGGGCCCTCAAGAGACCCAGTACTTC.

This chain links TRBV15 with TRBJ1-4, with D maybe TRBD1 (6 bases). Germline V gives CDR1 LNHNV, CDR2 YYDKDF (reference sequence). The CDR3 is made up of 15 amino acids. Trimming removed 8 bases from V and 8 bases from J, with 21 bases in between. Written as DNA, the CDR3 is TGTGCCACCGTCTACGGTGGGGGCGCAGGGGAAAAACTGTTTTTT. This sequence encodes CATVYGGGAGEKLFF. Variable domain in full (rest from reference TRBV15 and TRBJ1-4): DAMVIQNPRYQVTQFGKPVTLSCSQTLNHNVMYWYQQKSSQAPKLLFHYYDKDFNNEADTPDNFQSRRPNTSFCFLDIRSPGLGDTAMYLCATVYGGGAGEKLFFGSGTQLSVL.

The chain uses TRBV5-1 and TRBJ1-2; 10 nucleotides match TRBD1. Germline loops: CDR1 SGHRS, CDR2 YFSETQ. V gave up 4 bases and J gave up 8 bases; unmatched junction bases: 8. CDR3 length: 14 residues. Here the CDR3 reads CASSVGTGESGYTF. For the CDR3, the DNA is TGCGCCAGCAGCGTTGGGACAGGGGAGAGCGGCTACACCTTC.

The chain recombines TRBV7-2 with TRBJ2-5; D may match TRBD1 or TRBD2 (5 bases each). The CDR3 has 14 residues. V was clipped by 5 bases and J by 5 bases, with 15 bases between them. Germline V gene lookup returns CDR1 SGHTA and CDR2 FQGNSA. CDR3 amino acids: CASSRGTGRETQYF. The DNA for the CDR3 is TGTGCCAGCAGCCGAGGGACGGGAAGGGAGACCCAGTACTTC.